Sequencing of this T cell receptor (beta chain) was carried out in a study of cytomegalovirus exposure and HLA in healthy donors. A multiplex PCR was run with 60 Vbeta primers and 13 Jbeta primers. Original analysis: In a later analysis, the count reached some 75 million unique TCR beta chains, with about 9.9 million shared. The method was immunoSEQ multiplex PCR; TCRdb's version includes in-frame clones alone and lacks a portion of them. The DNA gave D and trimming, while V, J and clone size come from that table. The sample has around 150,000 clones, roughly 80% seen once. V dropped 7 bases and J dropped 3 bases, with 6 bases sitting between them. Germline CDR1 and CDR2: MDHEN and SYDVKM. The CDR3 is 12 residues long. Comments on this clone: The antigen remains unidentified.

Findings and caveats of the study: V- and J-gene trimming of TCR beta was linked (in a later analysis) to a missense DCLRE1C variant.

The V gene is TRBV28, the J gene TRBJ1-4; D gene unclear. Sequencing was done on a sample of PBMCs. This clonotype originated in a girl aged 2 to 9 in good health and CMV-seropositive. This CDR3 is CASNGANEKLFF. The CDR3, as DNA: TGTGCCAGCAACGGGGCTAATGAAAAACTGTTTTTT.